Listed below are T cell receptor beta chains from one sample, sequenced in a study of Graves' ophthalmopathy and Graves' hyperthyroidism. In TCRdb, the multiplex PCR reads were re-called with MiXCR into one record per CDR3 protein. This sample yields hundreds of thousands of distinct CDR3 sequences, of which more than 40% are seen a single time; more than 2.5% belongs to the top ten. Sequencing used peripheral blood. The receptors were sampled from an adult man with Graves' ophthalmopathy. Both conserved end residues are trimmed from each CDR3. Clone size is stated in some rows and not others, as once, few, many or a class when expanded.

SVVVRLNTEAF TRBV29-1 many TRBJ1-1
AWALTGTGVETQY TRBV30 . TRBJ2-5
ATIPEGQLNYGYT TRBV7-2 many TRBJ1-2
ASLTGESNEKLF TRBV2 many TRBJ1-4
ASSESRLNQPQH TRBV2 many TRBJ1-5
ASSQDRGTGLTYEQY TRBV14 . TRBJ2-7
ASSWTGIGGYT TRBV9 . TRBJ1-2
ASSASGGATETQY TRBV6-4 few TRBJ2-5
GARGQGGQPQH TRBV20-1 once TRBJ1-5
ASSFVGREAYEQY TRBV5-1 many TRBJ2-7
ASSLARDSYEQY TRBV7-9 once TRBJ2-7
ASRQPSAQY TRBV2 . TRBJ2-3
ASSLDKGGRGYGYT TRBV5-1 few TRBJ1-2
ASSLGGQGGSGYT TRBV25-1 few TRBJ1-2
ASSYRGQGGYT TRBV12-3/TRBV12-4 . TRBJ1-2
SASPVPGETQY TRBV20-1 once TRBJ2-5
SAHDRMSTDTQY TRBV20-1 . TRBJ2-3
ASSPQTRTGRWNYGYT TRBV25-1 . TRBJ1-2
ATRNGTGLYGYT TRBV24-1 . TRBJ1-2
SARGLNQPQH TRBV20-1 many TRBJ1-5
ASSPLPGTYEQY TRBV2 . TRBJ2-7
ASSRRDRLNEKLF TRBV25-1 . TRBJ1-4
SARDSDEQF TRBV20-1 . TRBJ2-1
ASSLGQTSPLH TRBV7-9 . TRBJ1-6
ASIADAGPNEKLF TRBV19 many TRBJ1-4
ASSPWTGGSGNTIY TRBV9 . TRBJ1-3
ASSETGTGEQY TRBV10-3 . TRBJ2-7
ASSLEGEAYEQY TRBV5-1 many TRBJ2-7
AISRRDNQPQH TRBV10-3 many TRBJ1-5